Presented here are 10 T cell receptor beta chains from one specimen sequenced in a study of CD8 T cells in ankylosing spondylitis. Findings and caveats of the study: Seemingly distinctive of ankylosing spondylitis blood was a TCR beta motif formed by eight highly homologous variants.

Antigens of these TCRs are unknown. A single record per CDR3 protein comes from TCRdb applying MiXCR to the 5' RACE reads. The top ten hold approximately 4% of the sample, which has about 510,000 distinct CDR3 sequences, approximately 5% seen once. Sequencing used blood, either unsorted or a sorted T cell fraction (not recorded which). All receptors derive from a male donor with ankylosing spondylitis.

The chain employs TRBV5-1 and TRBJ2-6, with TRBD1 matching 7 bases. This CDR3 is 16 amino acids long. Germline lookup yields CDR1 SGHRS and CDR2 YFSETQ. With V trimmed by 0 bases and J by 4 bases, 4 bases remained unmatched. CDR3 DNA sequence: TGCGCCAGCAGCTTGGACACAGGGGCGGGGGCCAACGTCCTGACTTTC. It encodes CASSLDTGAGANVLTF.

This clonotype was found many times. Here the CDR3 DNA reads TGTGCCAGCAGTTACGGGGGCGCGAACATTCAGTACTTC. It is translated as CASSYGGANIQYF. The chain couples TRBV6-6 to TRBJ2-4; a weak D match, TRBD1 (6 bases). V lost 2 bases and J 7 bases, leaving 9 bases between the germline ends. Germline CDR1 and CDR2: MNHNY and SVGAGI (reference sequence). The CDR3 runs to 13 residues.

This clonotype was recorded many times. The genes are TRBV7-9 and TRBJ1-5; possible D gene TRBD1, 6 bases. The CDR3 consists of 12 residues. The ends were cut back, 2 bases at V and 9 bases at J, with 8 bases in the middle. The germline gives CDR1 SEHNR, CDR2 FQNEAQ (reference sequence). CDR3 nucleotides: TGTGCCAGCAGCTTAACCAGGGGGCCCCAGCATTTT. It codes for CASSLTRGPQHF.

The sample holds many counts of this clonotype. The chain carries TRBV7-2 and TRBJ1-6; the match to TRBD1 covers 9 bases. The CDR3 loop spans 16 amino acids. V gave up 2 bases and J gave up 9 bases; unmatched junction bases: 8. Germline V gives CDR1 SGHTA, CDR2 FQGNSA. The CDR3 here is CASSLIGGQGFSPLHF. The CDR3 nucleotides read TGTGCCAGCAGCTTAATTGGGGGACAGGGATTTTCACCCCTCCACTTT.

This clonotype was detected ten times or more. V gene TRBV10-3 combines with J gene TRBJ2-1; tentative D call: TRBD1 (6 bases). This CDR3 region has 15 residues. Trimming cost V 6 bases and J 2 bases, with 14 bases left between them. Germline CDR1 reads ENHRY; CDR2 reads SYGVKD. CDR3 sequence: CAISQGNRAYNEQFF. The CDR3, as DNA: TGTGCCATCAGCCAGGGGAATAGAGCCTACAATGAGCAGTTCTTC.

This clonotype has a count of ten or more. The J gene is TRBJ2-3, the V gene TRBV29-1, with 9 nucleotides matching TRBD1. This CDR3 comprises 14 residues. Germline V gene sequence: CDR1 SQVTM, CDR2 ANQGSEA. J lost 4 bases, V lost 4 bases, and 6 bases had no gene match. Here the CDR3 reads CSVGYRGQSDTQYF. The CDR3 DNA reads TGCAGCGTTGGGTACAGGGGGCAGTCAGATACGCAGTATTTT.

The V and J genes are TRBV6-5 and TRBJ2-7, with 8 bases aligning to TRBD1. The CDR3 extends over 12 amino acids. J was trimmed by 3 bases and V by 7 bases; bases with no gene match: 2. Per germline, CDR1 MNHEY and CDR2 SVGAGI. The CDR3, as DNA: TGTGCCAGCAAACAGGGGGACTACGAGCAGTACTTC. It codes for CASKQGDYEQYF.

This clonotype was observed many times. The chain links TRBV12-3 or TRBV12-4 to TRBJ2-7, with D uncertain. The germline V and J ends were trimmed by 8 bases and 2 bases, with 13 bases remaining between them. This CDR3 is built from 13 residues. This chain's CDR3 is CASRRPGTYEQYF. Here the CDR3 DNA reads TGTGCCAGCCGCAGGCCCGGCACCTACGAGCAGTACTTC.

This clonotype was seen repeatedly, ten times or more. The CDR3 is CASSFTGTIEETQYF. The CDR3 region has the DNA TGCGCCAGCAGCTTTACCGGGACTATAGAAGAGACCCAGTACTTC. The chain employs TRBV5-1 and TRBJ2-5, with 7 nucleotides matching TRBD2. The germline gives CDR1 SGHRS, CDR2 YFSETQ. This CDR3 comprises 15 residues. V trimming: 2 bases; J trimming: 3 bases; junction bases outside the gene matches: 7.

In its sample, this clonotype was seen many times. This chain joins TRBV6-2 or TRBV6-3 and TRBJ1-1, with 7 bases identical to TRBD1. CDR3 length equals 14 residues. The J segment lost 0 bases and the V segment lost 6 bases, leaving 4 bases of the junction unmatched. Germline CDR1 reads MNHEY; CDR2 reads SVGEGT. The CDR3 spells CASRRDSLNTEAFF. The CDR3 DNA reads TGTGCCAGCAGACGGGACAGCCTGAACACTGAAGCTTTCTTT.